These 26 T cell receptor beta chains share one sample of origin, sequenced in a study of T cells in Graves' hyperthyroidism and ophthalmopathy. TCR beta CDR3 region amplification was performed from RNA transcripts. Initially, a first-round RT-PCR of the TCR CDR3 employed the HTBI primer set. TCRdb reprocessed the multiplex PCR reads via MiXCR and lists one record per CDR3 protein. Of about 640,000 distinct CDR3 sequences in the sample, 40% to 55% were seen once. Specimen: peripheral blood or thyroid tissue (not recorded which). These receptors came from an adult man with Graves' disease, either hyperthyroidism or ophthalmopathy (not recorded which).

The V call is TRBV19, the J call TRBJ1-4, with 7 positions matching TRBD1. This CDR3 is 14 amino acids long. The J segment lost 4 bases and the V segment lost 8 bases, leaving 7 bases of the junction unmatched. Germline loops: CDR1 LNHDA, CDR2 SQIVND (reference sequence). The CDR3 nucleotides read TGTGCCAGTTCAAGAGGGGGCCGTAATGAAAAACTGTTTTTT. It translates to CASSRGGRNEKLFF.

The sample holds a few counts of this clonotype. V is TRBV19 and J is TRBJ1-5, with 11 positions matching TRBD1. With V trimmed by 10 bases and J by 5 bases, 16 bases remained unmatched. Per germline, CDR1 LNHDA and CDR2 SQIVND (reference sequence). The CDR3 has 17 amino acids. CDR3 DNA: TGTGCCACCCGACCTGGACAGGGGGCGCGGGATTATCAGCCCCAGCATTTT. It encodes CATRPGQGARDYQPQHF.

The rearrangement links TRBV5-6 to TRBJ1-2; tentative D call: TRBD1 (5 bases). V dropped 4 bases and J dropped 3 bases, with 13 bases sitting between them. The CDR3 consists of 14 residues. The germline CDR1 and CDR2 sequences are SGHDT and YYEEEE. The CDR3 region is CASSNTQGYYGYTF. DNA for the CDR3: TGTGCCAGCAGCAACACGCAGGGCTACTATGGCTACACCTTC.

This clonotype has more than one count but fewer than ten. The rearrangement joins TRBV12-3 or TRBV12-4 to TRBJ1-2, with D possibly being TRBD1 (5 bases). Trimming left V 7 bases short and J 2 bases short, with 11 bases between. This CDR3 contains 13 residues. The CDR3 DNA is TGTGCCAGCAACAACCGGGACAACTATGGCTACACCTTC. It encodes CASNNRDNYGYTF.

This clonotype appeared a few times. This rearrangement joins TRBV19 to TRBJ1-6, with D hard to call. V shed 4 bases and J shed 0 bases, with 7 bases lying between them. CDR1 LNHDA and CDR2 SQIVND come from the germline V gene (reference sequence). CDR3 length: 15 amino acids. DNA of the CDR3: TGTGCCAGTAGTAACCCTCGCTCCTATAATTCACCCCTCCACTTT. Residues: CASSNPRSYNSPLHF. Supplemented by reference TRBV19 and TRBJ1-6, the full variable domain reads DGGITQSPKYLFRKEGQNVTLSCEQNLNHDAMYWYRQDPGQGLRLIYYSQIVNDFQKGDIAEGYSVSREKKESFPLTVTSAQKNPTAFYLCASSNPRSYNSPLHFGNGTRLTVT.

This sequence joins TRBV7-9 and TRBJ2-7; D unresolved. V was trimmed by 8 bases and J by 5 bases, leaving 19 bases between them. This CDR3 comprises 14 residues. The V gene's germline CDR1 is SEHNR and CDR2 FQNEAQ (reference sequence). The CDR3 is CASVEGLRLNEQYF. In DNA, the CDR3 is TGTGCCAGCGTTGAAGGTCTACGGTTGAACGAGCAGTACTTC.

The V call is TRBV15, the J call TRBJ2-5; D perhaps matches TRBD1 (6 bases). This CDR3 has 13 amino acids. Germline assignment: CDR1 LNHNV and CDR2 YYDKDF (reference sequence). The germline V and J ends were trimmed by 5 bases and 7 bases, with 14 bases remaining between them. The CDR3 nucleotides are TGTGCCACCAGCGCGACAGGAAGTGGGACCCAGTACTTC. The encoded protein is CATSATGSGTQYF.

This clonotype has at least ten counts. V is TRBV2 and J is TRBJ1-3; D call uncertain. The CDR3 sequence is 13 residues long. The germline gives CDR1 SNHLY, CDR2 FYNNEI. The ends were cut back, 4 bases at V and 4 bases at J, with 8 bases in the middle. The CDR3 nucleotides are TGTGCCAGCAGTGGGTTATTCGGAAACACCATATATTTT. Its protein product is CASSGLFGNTIYF. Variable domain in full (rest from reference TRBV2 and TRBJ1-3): EPEVTQTPSHQVTQMGQEVILRCVPISNHLYFYWYRQILGQKVEFLVSFYNNEISEKSEIFDDQFSVERPDGSNFTLKIRSTKLEDSAMYFCASSGLFGNTIYFGEGSWLTVV.

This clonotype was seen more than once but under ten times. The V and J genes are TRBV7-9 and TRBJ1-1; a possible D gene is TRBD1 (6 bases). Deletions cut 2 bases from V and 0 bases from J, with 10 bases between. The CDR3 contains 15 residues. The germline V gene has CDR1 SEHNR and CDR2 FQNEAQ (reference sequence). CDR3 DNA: TGTGCCAGCAGCTTACCACAGGGTCTGAACACTGAAGCTTTCTTT. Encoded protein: CASSLPQGLNTEAFF.

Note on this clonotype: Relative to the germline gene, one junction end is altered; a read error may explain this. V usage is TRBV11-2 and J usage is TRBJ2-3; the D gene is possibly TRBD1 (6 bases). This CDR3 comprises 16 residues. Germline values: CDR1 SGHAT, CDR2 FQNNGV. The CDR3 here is CASSLVLEQGTDTQYF. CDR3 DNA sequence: TGTGCCAGCAGCTTAGTGCTAGAACAGGGCACAGATACACAGTATTTT.

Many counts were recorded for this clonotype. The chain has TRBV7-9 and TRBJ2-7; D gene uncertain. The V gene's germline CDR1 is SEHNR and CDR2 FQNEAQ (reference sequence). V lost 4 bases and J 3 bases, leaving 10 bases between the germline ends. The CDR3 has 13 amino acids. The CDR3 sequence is CASSSGQDYEQYF. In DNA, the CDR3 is TGTGCCAGCAGCTCGGGCCAGGACTACGAGCAGTACTTC.

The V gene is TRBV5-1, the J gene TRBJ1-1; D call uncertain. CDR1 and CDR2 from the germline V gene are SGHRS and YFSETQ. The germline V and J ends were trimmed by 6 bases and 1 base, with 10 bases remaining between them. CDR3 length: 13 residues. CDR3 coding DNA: TGCGCCAGCAAGTATGGCCAGAACACTGAAGCTTTCTTT. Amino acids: CASKYGQNTEAFF.

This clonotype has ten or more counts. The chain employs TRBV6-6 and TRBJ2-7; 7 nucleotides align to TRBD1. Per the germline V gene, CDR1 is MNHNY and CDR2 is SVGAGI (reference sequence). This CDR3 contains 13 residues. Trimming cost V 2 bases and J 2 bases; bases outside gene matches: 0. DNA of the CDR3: TGTGCCAGCAGTTACACAGGGGCCTACGAGCAGTACTTC. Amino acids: CASSYTGAYEQYF.

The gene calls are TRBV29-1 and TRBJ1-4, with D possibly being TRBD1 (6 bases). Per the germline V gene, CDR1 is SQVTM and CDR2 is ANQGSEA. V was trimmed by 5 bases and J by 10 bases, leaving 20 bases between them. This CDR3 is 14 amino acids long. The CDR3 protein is CSVPRPGAKGKLFF. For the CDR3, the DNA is TGCAGCGTTCCCAGGCCGGGGGCTAAAGGAAAACTGTTTTTT.

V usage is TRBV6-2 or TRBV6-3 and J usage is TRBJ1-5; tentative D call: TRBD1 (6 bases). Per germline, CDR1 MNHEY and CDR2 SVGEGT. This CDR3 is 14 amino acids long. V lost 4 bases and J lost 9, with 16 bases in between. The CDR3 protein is CASSFSTGQRPQHF. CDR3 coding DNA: TGTGCCAGCAGTTTTTCGACAGGCCAGAGGCCCCAGCATTTT.

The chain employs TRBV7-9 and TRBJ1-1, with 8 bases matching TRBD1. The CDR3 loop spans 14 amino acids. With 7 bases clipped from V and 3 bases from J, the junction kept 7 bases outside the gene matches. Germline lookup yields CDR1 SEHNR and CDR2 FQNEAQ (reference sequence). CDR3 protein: CASTQDRADTEAFF. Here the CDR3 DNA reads TGTGCCAGCACCCAGGACAGGGCGGACACTGAAGCTTTCTTT.

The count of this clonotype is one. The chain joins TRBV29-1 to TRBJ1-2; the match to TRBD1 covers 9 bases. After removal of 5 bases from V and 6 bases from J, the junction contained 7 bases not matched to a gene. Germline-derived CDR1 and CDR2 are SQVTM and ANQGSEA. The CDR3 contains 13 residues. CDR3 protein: CSVRGTGRNGYTF. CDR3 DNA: TGCAGCGTTCGGGGGACAGGGCGAAATGGCTACACCTTC.

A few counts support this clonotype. The chain's CDR3 is CASSYQMMNTEAFF. The CDR3 bases are TGTGCCAGCAGTTATCAGATGATGAACACTGAAGCTTTCTTT. This chain joins TRBV6-5 and TRBJ1-1; no clear D. Germline V CDR1 and CDR2: MNHEY, SVGAGI. V was cut by 3 bases and J by 0 bases, with 8 bases left in between. This CDR3 spans 14 amino acids.

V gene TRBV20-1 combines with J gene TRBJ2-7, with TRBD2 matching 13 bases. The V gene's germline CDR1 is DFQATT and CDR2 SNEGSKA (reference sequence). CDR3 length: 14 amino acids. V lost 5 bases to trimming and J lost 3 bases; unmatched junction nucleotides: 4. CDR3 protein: CSAVTSGGVYEQYF. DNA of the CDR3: TGCAGTGCTGTAACTAGCGGGGGGGTCTACGAGCAGTACTTC.

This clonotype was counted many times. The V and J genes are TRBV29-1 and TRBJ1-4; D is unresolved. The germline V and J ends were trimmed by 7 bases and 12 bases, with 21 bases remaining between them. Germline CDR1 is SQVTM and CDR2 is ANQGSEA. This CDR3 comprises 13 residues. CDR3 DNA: TGCAGCGGGATGGAGGGCGGAGTAGGCGAACTGTTTTTT. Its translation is CSGMEGGVGELFF.

CDR3 coding DNA: TGTGCCAGCAGCTTATCAGTCTATAGCAATCAGCCCCAGCATTTT. It translates to CASSLSVYSNQPQHF. The chain employs TRBV7-8 and TRBJ1-5, with D uncertain. The V gene lost 2 bases and the J gene lost 0 bases, with 8 bases spanning the gap. This CDR3 is 15 amino acids long. Germline-derived CDR1 and CDR2 are SGHVS and FQNEAQ.

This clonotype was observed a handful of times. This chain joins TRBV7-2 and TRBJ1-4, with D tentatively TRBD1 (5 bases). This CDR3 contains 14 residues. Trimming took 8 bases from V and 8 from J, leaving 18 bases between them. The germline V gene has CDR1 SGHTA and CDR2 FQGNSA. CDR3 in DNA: TGTGCCAGCTCACGGTCCCGGGGGGAAGAAAAACTGTTTTTT. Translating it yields CASSRSRGEEKLFF. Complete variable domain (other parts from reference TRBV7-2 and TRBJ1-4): GAGVSQSPSNKVTEKGKDVELRCDPISGHTALYWYRQSLGQGLEFLIYFQGNSAPDKSGLPSDRFSAERTGGSVSTLTIQRTQQEDSAVYLCASSRSRGEEKLFFGSGTQLSVL.

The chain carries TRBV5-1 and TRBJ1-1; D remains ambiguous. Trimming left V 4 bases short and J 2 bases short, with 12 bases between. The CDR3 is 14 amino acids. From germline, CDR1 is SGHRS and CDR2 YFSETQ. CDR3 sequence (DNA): TGCGCCAGCAGCAACAAAGCCGGAAACACTGAAGCTTTCTTT. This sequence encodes CASSNKAGNTEAFF.

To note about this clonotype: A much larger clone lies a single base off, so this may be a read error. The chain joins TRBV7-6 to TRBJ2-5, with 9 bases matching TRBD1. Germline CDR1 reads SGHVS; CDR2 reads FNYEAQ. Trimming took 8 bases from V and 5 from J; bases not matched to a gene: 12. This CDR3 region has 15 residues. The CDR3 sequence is CASGRAQDRGETQYF. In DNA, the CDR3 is TGTGCCAGCGGCAGGGCCCAGGACAGGGGTGAGACCCAGTACTTC.

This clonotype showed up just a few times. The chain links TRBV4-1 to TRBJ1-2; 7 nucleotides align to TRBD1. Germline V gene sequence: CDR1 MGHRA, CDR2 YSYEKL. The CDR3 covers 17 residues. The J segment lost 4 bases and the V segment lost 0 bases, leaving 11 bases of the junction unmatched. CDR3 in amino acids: CASSQDPKGAQGYGYTF. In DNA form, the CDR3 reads TGCGCCAGCAGCCAAGATCCAAAGGGGGCGCAGGGCTATGGCTACACCTTC.

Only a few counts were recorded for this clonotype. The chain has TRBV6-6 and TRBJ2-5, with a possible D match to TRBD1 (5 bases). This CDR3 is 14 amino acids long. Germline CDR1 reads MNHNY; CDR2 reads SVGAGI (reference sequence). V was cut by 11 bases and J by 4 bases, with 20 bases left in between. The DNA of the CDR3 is TGTGCCTGTTCGATAGGTAGGGGCGGAGAGACCCAGTACTTC. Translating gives CACSIGRGGETQYF.